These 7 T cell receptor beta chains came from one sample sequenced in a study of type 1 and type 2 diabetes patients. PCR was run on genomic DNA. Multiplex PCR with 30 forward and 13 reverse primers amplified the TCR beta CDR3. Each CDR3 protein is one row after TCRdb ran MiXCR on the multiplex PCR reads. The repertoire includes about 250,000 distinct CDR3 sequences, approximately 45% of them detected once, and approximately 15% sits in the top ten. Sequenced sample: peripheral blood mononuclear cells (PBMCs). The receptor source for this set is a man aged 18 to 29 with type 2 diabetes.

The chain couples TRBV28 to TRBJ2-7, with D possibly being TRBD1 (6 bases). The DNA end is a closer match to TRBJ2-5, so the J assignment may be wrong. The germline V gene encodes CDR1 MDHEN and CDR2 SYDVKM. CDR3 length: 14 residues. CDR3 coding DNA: TGTGCCAGCAGTTTACCTGACAGGAGGGAGACCCAGTACTTC. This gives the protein CASSLPDRRETQYF.

CDR3 region: CASSLTGQGALPAGELFF. DNA for the CDR3: TGCGCCAGCAGCTTGACGGGACAGGGGGCCTTACCGGCCGGGGAGCTGTTTTTT. This rearrangement joins TRBV5-1 to TRBJ2-2; the match to TRBD1 covers 12 bases. The V segment lost 1 base and the J segment 6 bases; nucleotides outside the gene matches: 10. The germline gives CDR1 SGHRS, CDR2 YFSETQ. CDR3 size: 18 residues.

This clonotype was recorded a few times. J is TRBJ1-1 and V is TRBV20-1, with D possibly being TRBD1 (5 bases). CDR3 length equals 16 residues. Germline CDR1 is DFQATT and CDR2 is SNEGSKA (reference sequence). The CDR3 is CRGVSGDGFFGTEAFF. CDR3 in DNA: TGCAGGGGGGTGAGTGGGGATGGCTTTTTCGGCACTGAAGCTTTCTTT.

The CDR3 nucleotides are TGTGCCAGCAATAGGGGGGTCTACGAGCAGTACTTC. Its translation is CASNRGVYEQYF. V usage is TRBV28 and J usage is TRBJ2-7; tentatively, D is TRBD1 or TRBD2 (6 bases each). The CDR3 totals 12 residues. The V end lost 7 bases, the J end lost 3 bases, and 10 bases lay between the germline ends. Germline V gene lookup returns CDR1 MDHEN and CDR2 SYDVKM.

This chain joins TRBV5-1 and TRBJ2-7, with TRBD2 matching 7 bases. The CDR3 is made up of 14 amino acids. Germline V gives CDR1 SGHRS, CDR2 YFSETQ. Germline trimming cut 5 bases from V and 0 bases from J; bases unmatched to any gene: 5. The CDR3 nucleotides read TGCGCCAGCAGAACCGGGACTACCTCCTACGAGCAGTACTTC. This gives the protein CASRTGTTSYEQYF.

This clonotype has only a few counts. The CDR3, as DNA: TGTGCCAGCAGTTACTCGGAACAGGCTAGCGAGCAGTACTTC. It yields the protein CASSYSEQASEQYF. The chain uses TRBV6-2 or TRBV6-3 and TRBJ2-7, with a possible D match to TRBD1 (5 bases). The CDR3 has 14 amino acids. The V end lost 0 bases, the J end lost 6 bases, and 12 bases lay between the germline ends. The V gene's germline CDR1 is MNHEY and CDR2 SVGEGT.

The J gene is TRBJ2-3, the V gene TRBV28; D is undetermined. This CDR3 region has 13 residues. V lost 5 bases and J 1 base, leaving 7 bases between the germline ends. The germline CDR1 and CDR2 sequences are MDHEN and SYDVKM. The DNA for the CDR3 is TGTGCCAGCAGTACCACCCGCACAGATACGCAGTATTTT. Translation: CASSTTRTDTQYF.